The 27 T cell receptor beta chains given below trace back to one sample, sequenced in a study of blood T cell repertoires in COVID-19. The repertoire was sequenced with immunoSEQ multiplex PCR; TCRdb's copy has only in-frame clones and lacks some. Found here are 200,000 to 250,000 clones, around 88% of them singletons; the top ten hold just over 3%. Sequencing was done on a sample of peripheral blood. The origin of the receptors is a woman aged 25 to 39 who had recovered from COVID-19.

This sequence joins TRBV6-5 and TRBJ1-5, with TRBD1 matching 7 bases. The V segment lost 6 bases and the J segment 1 base; nucleotides outside the gene matches: 3. Germline V gene data show CDR1 as MNHEY and CDR2 as SVGAGI. There are 14 residues in the CDR3. CDR3 loop: CASRETGSNQPQHF. The CDR3 coding sequence is TGTGCCAGCAGGGAGACAGGGAGCAATCAGCCCCAGCATTTT.

The chain couples TRBV7-2 to TRBJ1-5; D unclear. The CDR3 is made up of 16 amino acids. CDR1 and CDR2 (germline): SGHTA, FQGNSA. Trimming stripped 2 bases from V and 3 bases from J, with 14 bases between. The CDR3 loop is CASSLTSAATNQPQHF. The CDR3 DNA sequence: TGTGCCAGCAGCTTAACTTCGGCGGCAACCAATCAGCCCCAGCATTTT.

The chain has TRBV5-1 and TRBJ1-5, with TRBD1 identical over 7 bases. Germline V CDR1 and CDR2: SGHRS, YFSETQ. The CDR3 has 16 residues. V trimming: 1 base; J trimming: 3 bases; junction bases outside the gene matches: 7. CDR3 DNA sequence: TGCGCCAGCAGCTTGCTCGGGACAGTCTCCAATCAGCCCCAGCATTTT. Translating gives CASSLLGTVSNQPQHF.

This clone was seen only a few times. The CDR3 sequence: CASSTTGVDGYTF. The CDR3 DNA reads as TGTGCCAGCTCAACAACAGGGGTAGATGGCTACACCTTC. The chain is built from TRBV18 and TRBJ1-2, with 7 bases fitting TRBD1. Germline CDR1 and CDR2: KGHSH and LQKENI. The CDR3 contains 13 residues. Trimming took 5 bases from V and 6 from J; bases not matched to a gene: 6. Full variable domain (rest looked up from reference TRBV18 and TRBJ1-2): NAGVMQNPRHLVRRRGQEARLRCSPMKGHSHVYWYRQLPEEGLKFMVYLQKENIIDESGMPKERFSAEFPKEGPSILRIQQVVRGDSAAYFCASSTTGVDGYTFGSGTRLTVV.

The chain has TRBV19 and TRBJ2-3, with D possibly TRBD2 on 6 matching bases. This CDR3 is built from 14 residues. Germline V gene sequence: CDR1 LNHDA, CDR2 SQIVND (reference sequence). Trimming removed 5 bases at V and 2 bases at J, with 11 bases between. The DNA of the CDR3 is TGTGCCAGTAGTCGGGGGTTTACCACAGATACGCAGTATTTT. Translation gives CASSRGFTTDTQYF.

J is TRBJ1-5 and V is TRBV24-1, with TRBD1 matching over 8 bases. Germline assignment: CDR1 KGHDR and CDR2 SFDVKD. The CDR3 has 18 amino acids. V gave up 1 base and J gave up 0 bases; unmatched junction bases: 7. DNA for the CDR3: TGTGCCACCAGTGATTTACGGACAGGGTTGGGTAGCAATCAGCCCCAGCATTTT. The encoded protein is CATSDLRTGLGSNQPQHF.

This clone was counted only a few times. The genes are TRBV3-1 (or the pseudogene TRBV3-2) and TRBJ2-6, with TRBD2 matching 7 bases. CDR3 length: 17 residues. The J segment lost 0 bases and the V segment lost 3 bases, leaving 5 bases of the junction unmatched. CDR1 and CDR2 (germline): LGHDT, YNNKEL (reference sequence). CDR3 nucleotide sequence: TGTGCCAGCAGCCACGGGGGGTCTACCTCTGGGGCCAACGTCCTGACTTTC. It specifies CASSHGGSTSGANVLTF.

This sequence joins TRBV15 and TRBJ2-1; TRBD1 matches at 12 bases. J gave up 4 bases and V 6 bases, and 4 bases lay outside the gene matches. Germline CDR1 LNHNV, CDR2 YYDKDF (reference sequence). The CDR3 is 15 amino acids. The DNA for the CDR3 is TGTGCCACCAGGGGACAGGGGGCGGTATACAATGAGCAGTTCTTC. As protein: CATRGQGAVYNEQFF.

This chain joins TRBV7-2 and TRBJ1-1, with D unresolved. The germline V and J ends were trimmed by 2 bases and 5 bases, with 12 bases remaining between them. Germline CDR1 reads SGHTA; CDR2 reads FQGNSA. The CDR3 extends over 14 amino acids. The CDR3 reads CASSLKVIGTEAFF. In nucleotides, the CDR3 is TGTGCCAGCAGCTTAAAGGTAATCGGGACTGAAGCTTTCTTT. The variable domain in full, with the rest retrieved from reference TRBV7-2 and TRBJ1-1, is GAGVSQSPSNKVTEKGKDVELRCDPISGHTALYWYRQSLGQGLEFLIYFQGNSAPDKSGLPSDRFSAERTGGSVSTLTIQRTQQEDSAVYLCASSLKVIGTEAFFGQGTRLTVV.

As DNA, the CDR3 is TGCGCCAGCAGCCTGACGGACAGGGGGCAAGGAAACACCATATATTTT. Its translation is CASSLTDRGQGNTIYF. This chain uses TRBV5-1 with TRBJ1-3; 11 bases align to TRBD1. The CDR3 is 16 residues long. Unmatched junction bases numbered 7, after V lost 4 bases and J lost 4 bases. The V gene's germline CDR1 is SGHRS and CDR2 YFSETQ.

The CDR3 sequence is CAWSPPRGPYRNEKLFF. The CDR3 DNA is TGTGCCTGGAGTCCACCCAGGGGACCCTACCGTAATGAAAAACTGTTTTTT. The V and J genes are TRBV30 and TRBJ1-4, with D possibly TRBD1 on 6 matching bases. V was trimmed by 2 bases and J by 4 bases, leaving 20 bases between them. The CDR3 has 17 residues. Germline loops: CDR1 GTSNPN, CDR2 SVGIG (reference sequence).

The genes are TRBV11-2 and TRBJ2-1; 8 positions agree with TRBD1. V was pared by 5 bases and J by 4 bases, with 7 bases of the junction left unmatched. This CDR3 has 15 amino acids. Germline values: CDR1 SGHAT, CDR2 FQNNGV. This CDR3 is CASSPGQGSYNEQFF. Written as DNA, the CDR3 is TGTGCCAGCAGCCCAGGACAGGGATCGTACAATGAGCAGTTCTTC.

V usage is TRBV11-1 and J usage is TRBJ2-7; D unresolved. This CDR3 has 16 amino acids. Germline CDR1 SGHAT, CDR2 FQDESV (reference sequence). Trimming pared 5 bases from V and 1 base from J, leaving 18 bases between. For the CDR3, the DNA is TGTGCCAGCAGCCACCCGTGGGCAATTTATTCCTACGAGCAGTACTTC. Protein sequence: CASSHPWAIYSYEQYF.

The chain employs TRBV4-1 and TRBJ1-1, with D perhaps TRBD1 (5 bases). The CDR3 is 13 residues long. Germline CDR1 reads MGHRA; CDR2 reads YSYEKL. Trimming left V 4 bases short and J 5 bases short, with 11 bases between. For the CDR3, the DNA is TGCGCCAGCAGCCTGGGGGGTTGGACTGAAGCTTTCTTT. It is translated as CASSLGGWTEAFF.

The gene calls are TRBV27 and TRBJ1-6; tentative D call: TRBD1 (6 bases). The V gene's germline CDR1 is MNHEY and CDR2 SMNVEV (reference sequence). Trimming took off 9 bases at V and 9 bases at J, with 18 bases between the two ends. The CDR3 has 14 amino acids. Here the CDR3 reads CASRITGSGSPLHF. Written as DNA, the CDR3 is TGTGCCAGTCGGATTACAGGGTCGGGTTCACCCCTCCACTTT.

V usage is TRBV30 and J usage is TRBJ1-5; a weak D match, TRBD1 (6 bases). Germline V CDR1 and CDR2: GTSNPN, SVGIG (reference sequence). The CDR3 extends over 14 amino acids. V was pared by 1 base and J by 2 bases, with 9 bases between. CDR3 sequence reads: CAWSGGGGNQPQHF. As DNA, the CDR3 is TGTGCCTGGAGTGGAGGGGGTGGCAATCAGCCCCAGCATTTT.

CDR3 amino acids: CASSEGADGFFLSYEQYF. In nucleotides, the CDR3 is TGTGCCAGCAGTGAAGGGGCAGATGGGTTTTTCCTTTCCTACGAGCAGTACTTC. V and J are TRBV6-1 and TRBJ2-7; no definite D call. The CDR3 length is 18 residues. V was cut by 1 base and J by 1 base, with 20 bases left in between. The germline V gene has CDR1 MNHNS and CDR2 SASEGT.

This clone was seen a single time. The J gene is TRBJ2-3, the V gene TRBV9; 12 bases agree with TRBD2. The germline V gene encodes CDR1 SGDLS and CDR2 YYNGEE. V lost 3 bases, J lost 2 bases, and 1 base stayed unmatched. The CDR3 is 15 residues long. The CDR3 protein is CASSGTSGATDTQYF. CDR3 DNA: TGTGCCAGCAGCGGGACTAGCGGGGCCACAGATACGCAGTATTTT.

This chain uses TRBV5-1 with TRBJ2-2; D gene unclear. Deletions cut 6 bases from V and 4 bases from J, with 10 bases between. The CDR3 spans 13 residues. Germline V gene sequence: CDR1 SGHRS, CDR2 YFSETQ. The CDR3 DNA follows: TGCGCCAGCAACACAGATGGCACCGGGGAGCTGTTTTTT. Its translation is CASNTDGTGELFF.

The chain has TRBV6-6 and TRBJ2-7, with no clear D. The CDR3 length is 14 residues. Germline V gene lookup returns CDR1 MNHNY and CDR2 SVGAGI (reference sequence). Between the trimmed V and J ends, which lost 3 bases and 0 bases, there was a span of 9 bases. The CDR3 sequence: CASSYPGSSYEQYF. CDR3 in DNA: TGTGCCAGCAGTTATCCAGGATCCTCCTACGAGCAGTACTTC.

The V and J genes are TRBV6-2 or TRBV6-3 and TRBJ1-1; 7 positions match TRBD1. The J segment lost 1 base and the V segment lost 5 bases, leaving 7 bases of the junction unmatched. Per the germline V gene, CDR1 is MNHEY and CDR2 is SVGEGT. This CDR3 spans 15 amino acids. The CDR3 sequence is CASSDLGQSNTEAFF. The DNA for the CDR3 is TGTGCCAGCAGTGACCTGGGACAGTCGAACACTGAAGCTTTCTTT.

V usage is TRBV6-5 and J usage is TRBJ2-7; 9 positions match TRBD2. Per germline, CDR1 MNHEY and CDR2 SVGAGI. Trimming took 7 bases from V and 3 from J; bases not matched to a gene: 4. The CDR3 is made up of 13 amino acids. CDR3 in DNA: TGTGCCAGCAACCTAGCGGGGAGCTACGAGCAGTACTTC. This sequence encodes CASNLAGSYEQYF.

DNA of the CDR3: TGTGCCGGTCAAGCGGGGAGTAGCACAGATACGCAGTATTTT. It translates to CAGQAGSSTDTQYF. This sequence joins TRBV7-2 and TRBJ2-3, with 7 bases lining up with TRBD2. Trimming cost V 11 bases and J 0 bases; bases outside gene matches: 8. Germline V gene lookup returns CDR1 SGHTA and CDR2 FQGNSA. This CDR3 spans 14 amino acids.

The rearrangement uses TRBV7-9 and TRBJ1-1, with TRBD1 identical over 9 bases. Trimming cost V 4 bases and J 7 bases; bases outside gene matches: 13. Germline V gene sequence: CDR1 SEHNR, CDR2 FQNEAQ (reference sequence). CDR3 length: 16 residues. The CDR3, as DNA: TGTGCCAGCAGCTCCCGGGACAGGGTAAATAACGGTGAAGCTTTCTTT. It yields the protein CASSSRDRVNNGEAFF. Using reference TRBV7-9 and TRBJ1-1 for the parts outside the CDR3, the full variable domain is DTGVSQNPRHKITKRGQNVTFRCDPISEHNRLYWYRQTLGQGPEFLTYFQNEAQLEKSRLLSDRFSAERPKGSFSTLEIQRTEQGDSAMYLCASSSRDRVNNGEAFFGQGTRLTVV.

The chain combines TRBV7-2 with TRBJ1-2, with D possibly matching TRBD1 (6 bases). Germline CDR1 SGHTA, CDR2 FQGNSA. This CDR3 has 16 amino acids. V was clipped by 5 bases and J by 3 bases, with 19 bases between them. This CDR3 is CASSLTRGMGYYGYTF. CDR3 DNA sequence: TGTGCCAGCAGCCTTACGAGGGGGATGGGTTACTATGGCTACACCTTC. Full variable domain (rest looked up from reference TRBV7-2 and TRBJ1-2): GAGVSQSPSNKVTEKGKDVELRCDPISGHTALYWYRQSLGQGLEFLIYFQGNSAPDKSGLPSDRFSAERTGGSVSTLTIQRTQQEDSAVYLCASSLTRGMGYYGYTFGSGTRLTVV.

The genes are TRBV5-6 and TRBJ2-2, with TRBD1 matching over 9 bases. V trimming: 4 bases; J trimming: 6 bases; junction bases outside the gene matches: 7. This CDR3 has 15 residues. Germline V CDR1 and CDR2: SGHDT, YYEEEE. The CDR3 reads CASSADRGLAGELFF. In nucleotides, the CDR3 is TGTGCCAGCAGCGCGGACAGGGGTCTAGCCGGGGAGCTGTTTTTT.

CDR3 in amino acids: CASRGLRGYTF. The CDR3 region has the DNA TGTGCCAGCAGGGGGCTCAGGGGCTACACCTTC. The V gene is TRBV28, the J gene TRBJ1-2; D possibly corresponds to TRBD1 (5 bases). This CDR3 contains 11 residues. The V end lost 6 bases, the J end lost 8 bases, and 10 bases lay between the germline ends. The germline CDR1 and CDR2 sequences are MDHEN and SYDVKM.